The rows below give T cell receptor beta chains drawn from one sample of a study of blood T cell repertoires in COVID-19. TCRdb keeps only in-frame clones here, not all; method: immunoSEQ multiplex PCR. The sample gives a few hundred thousand clones, 90% to 95% of which show up once; roughly 0.86% is in the top ten. Material: PBMCs or T cells enriched from blood (not recorded which). These receptors were obtained from a woman in her 40s who had been exposed to COVID-19. Both conserved end residues are part of each CDR3. D genes are given only for firm matches. The size field is filled for only some rows; it gives once, few, many or a size class.

CDR3aa	CDR3nt	j_gene	abundance	v_gene	d_gene
CASSLGGTGAGELFF	TGTGCCAGCAGCTTAGGAGGGACAGGGGCCGGGGAGCTGTTTTTT	TRBJ2-2	-	TRBV7-2	TRBD1
CASSPSGTSIDEQYF	TGTGCCAGCAGCCCTTCCGGGACTAGCATCGACGAGCAGTACTTC	TRBJ2-7	-	TRBV9	TRBD2
CSVVRGFNTGELFF	TGCAGCGTTGTAAGGGGCTTCAACACCGGGGAGCTGTTTTTT	TRBJ2-2	-	TRBV29-1	-
CASSESGRTEAFF	TGTGCCAGCAGTGAATCAGGGAGGACTGAAGCTTTCTTT	TRBJ1-1	-	TRBV6-1	-
CASSPGTPVRPQHF	TGTGCCAGCAGCCCCGGGACTCCAGTCCGGCCCCAGCATTTT	TRBJ1-5	once	TRBV7-8	-
CASKGGEASYEQYF	TGTGCCAGCAAGGGAGGGGAAGCCTCCTACGAGCAGTACTTC	TRBJ2-7	-	TRBV2	TRBD2
CASSYNRNQGDAGELFF	TGTGCCAGCAGCTACAACAGGAATCAGGGGGACGCCGGGGAGCTGTTTTTT	TRBJ2-2	-	TRBV7-6	TRBD1
CASSLGSGSNQPQHF	TGTGCCAGCAGTTTAGGTTCGGGGAGCAATCAGCCCCAGCATTTT	TRBJ1-5	many	TRBV27	-
CASSVALLTGTGGTGELFF	TGTGCCAGCAGCGTAGCCCTGCTTACCGGGACAGGGGGGACCGGGGAGCTGTTTTTT	TRBJ2-2	-	TRBV9	TRBD1
CASSMGDSAYGYTF	TGTGCCAGCTCAATGGGGGACAGCGCCTATGGCTACACCTTC	TRBJ1-2	-	TRBV18	TRBD1
CASRTTRQGLFNEQFF	TGTGCCAGCAGGACAACTCGACAGGGTCTGTTCAATGAGCAGTTCTTC	TRBJ2-1	-	TRBV27	TRBD1
CASSSAGGEQYF	TGTGCCAGCAGCTCGGCAGGGGGGGAGCAGTACTTC	TRBJ2-7	-	TRBV7-8	-
CAWSVSVDSNSPLHF	TGTGCCTGGAGTGTAAGTGTGGACAGTAATTCACCCCTCCACTTT	TRBJ1-6	-	TRBV30	-
CASSLNSGRAVTGELFF	TGTGCCAGCAGCTTAAATAGCGGGAGGGCCGTGACCGGGGAGCTGTTTTTT	TRBJ2-2	-	TRBV7-6	TRBD2
CASSSSGVNEKLFF	TGCGCCAGCAGCTCTTCGGGGGTTAATGAAAAACTGTTTTTT	TRBJ1-4	once	TRBV5-1	-
CAWDLYTEAFF	TGTGCCTGGGATCTTTACACTGAAGCTTTCTTT	TRBJ1-1	-	TRBV30	-
CASNGGLSEKLFF	TGTGCCAGCAACGGGGGACTTAGTGAAAAACTGTTTTTT	TRBJ1-4	-	TRBV2	-
CAISDEGLAGGNEQFF	TGTGCCATCAGTGACGAGGGACTAGCGGGAGGCAATGAGCAGTTCTTC	TRBJ2-1	-	TRBV10-3	TRBD2
CASRSTGTPGNTIYF	TGTGCCAGCAGATCGACCGGGACACCTGGAAACACCATATATTTT	TRBJ1-3	-	TRBV27	-
CASSEARNTEAFF	TGTGCCAGCAGTGAAGCGAGGAACACTGAAGCTTTCTTT	TRBJ1-1	-	TRBV2	-
CASSSRGRGANVLTF	TGTGCCAGCAGCTCCAGGGGCCGCGGGGCCAACGTCCTGACTTTC	TRBJ2-6	-	TRBV7-3	-
CSVAQGSGYTF	TGCAGCGTTGCGCAGGGAAGTGGCTACACCTTC	TRBJ1-2	-	TRBV29-1	-
CASSVATTGYTEAFF	TGTGCCAGCAGCGTAGCCACGACAGGATACACTGAAGCTTTCTTT	TRBJ1-1	-	TRBV9	-
CASSPGGPYGYTF	TGTGCCAGCAGCCCAGGGGGGCCCTATGGCTACACCTTC	TRBJ1-2	-	TRBV7-9	TRBD1
CASSRDRRRADTEAFF	TGTGCCAGCAGCCGCGACAGAAGAAGAGCCGACACTGAAGCTTTCTTT	TRBJ1-1	once	TRBV21-1	-
CASSSPPTSRPGTYSNQPQHF	TGTGCCAGCAGCTCCCCGCCTACGTCCAGACCGGGAACCTATAGCAATCAGCCCCAGCATTTT	TRBJ1-5	-	TRBV21-1	-
CSVHPTNEKLFF	TGCAGCGTTCATCCAACTAATGAAAAACTGTTTTTT	TRBJ1-4	-	TRBV29-1	-
CASSLTGGGLSTEAFF	TGTGCCAGCAGCCTAACCGGGGGGGGTTTGAGCACTGAAGCTTTCTTT	TRBJ1-1	-	TRBV14	-
CASSLDEGRRRETQYF	TGTGCCAGCAGCTTAGATGAGGGCCGGAGGCGGGAGACCCAGTACTTC	TRBJ2-5	once	TRBV11-2	-
CASSLNRGMNTEAFF	TGTGCCAGCAGCCTCAACAGGGGAATGAACACTGAAGCTTTCTTT	TRBJ1-1	-	TRBV11-3	TRBD1
CASSLGVGTGGDGYTF	TGTGCCAGCAGCTTAGGGGTCGGGACAGGGGGCGACGGCTACACCTTC	TRBJ1-2	-	TRBV7-2	TRBD1
CASSIGRGGQGTYEQYF	TGTGCCAGTAGTATAGGAAGGGGGGGACAGGGAACCTACGAGCAGTACTTC	TRBJ2-7	-	TRBV19	TRBD1
CASSPGQGFVVEQYF	TGTGCCAGTTCTCCGGGACAGGGGTTTGTGGTTGAGCAGTACTTC	TRBJ2-7	-	TRBV19	TRBD1
CASSERRGRGGELFF	TGCGCCAGCAGTGAGCGAAGGGGGCGGGGCGGGGAGCTGTTTTTT	TRBJ2-2	-	TRBV10-2	-
CATSRASGQGAPTEAFF	TGTGCCACCAGCAGAGCTTCGGGACAGGGGGCCCCCACTGAAGCTTTCTTT	TRBJ1-1	-	TRBV15	TRBD1
CASTLGQREGTGELFF	TGTGCCAGCACTCTAGGCCAGCGGGAGGGCACCGGGGAGCTGTTTTTT	TRBJ2-2	-	TRBV21-1	-
CASSPAQGAGETQYF	TGTGCCAGCAGTCCCGCCCAGGGGGCCGGGGAGACCCAGTACTTC	TRBJ2-5	-	TRBV6-6	TRBD1
CASSLFWDRDTEAFF	TGCGCCAGCAGCTTGTTCTGGGACAGGGACACTGAAGCTTTCTTT	TRBJ1-1	-	TRBV5-1	TRBD1
CASSSDRGTGNTIYF	TGTGCCAGCAGCTCGGACAGGGGGACTGGAAACACCATATATTTT	TRBJ1-3	few	TRBV11-3	TRBD1
CAWSGDSHEKLFF	TGTGCCTGGTCCGGTGACAGCCATGAAAAACTGTTTTTT	TRBJ1-4	once	TRBV30	-
CASSPGGLRDIQYF	TGTGCCAGCAGCCCCGGGGGTCTACGGGACATTCAGTACTTC	TRBJ2-4	-	TRBV5-4	-
CAWSVGQGRNGYTF	TGTGCCTGGAGCGTCGGACAGGGTAGAAATGGCTACACCTTC	TRBJ1-2	-	TRBV30	TRBD1
CASSIGAGGSTGELFF	TGTGCCAGTAGTATTGGGGCAGGGGGCAGCACCGGGGAGCTGTTTTTT	TRBJ2-2	once	TRBV19	TRBD1
CASSSPTGENSPLHF	TGCGCCAGCAGCTCCCCGACAGGGGAGAATTCACCCCTCCACTTT	TRBJ1-6	-	TRBV5-1	TRBD1
CASSFLDRDGYTF	TGTGCCAGCAGCTTTCTGGACAGGGACGGCTACACCTTC	TRBJ1-2	-	TRBV7-6	TRBD1
CASSWTEPSTDTQYF	TGTGCCAGCAGTTGGACAGAGCCTAGCACAGATACGCAGTATTTT	TRBJ2-3	few	TRBV2	-
CASSQGLQGNQPQHF	TGTGCCAGCAGCCAAGGATTACAGGGGAATCAGCCCCAGCATTTT	TRBJ1-5	-	TRBV3-1/TRBV3-2	TRBD1
CASSAGGYRGKYEQYF	TGTGCCAGCAGCGCGGGGGGATACAGGGGGAAATACGAGCAGTACTTC	TRBJ2-7	-	TRBV9	-
CATSRDGLGTGDGSPLHF	TGTGCCACCAGCAGAGATGGGCTCGGGACAGGGGATGGATCACCCCTCCACTTT	TRBJ1-6	-	TRBV15	TRBD1
CASSPQGAASNYGYTF	TGTGCCAGCAGTCCCCAGGGTGCGGCATCTAACTATGGCTACACCTTC	TRBJ1-2	-	TRBV2	-
CASRDRVTGQPQHF	TGTGCCAGTAGAGACAGGGTAACGGGTCAGCCCCAGCATTTT	TRBJ1-5	-	TRBV19	TRBD1
CASAGQNFYGYTF	TGTGCCAGCGCGGGACAGAACTTCTATGGCTACACCTTC	TRBJ1-2	-	TRBV27	TRBD1
CASIQGGEQYF	TGTGCCAGTATTCAGGGTGGAGAGCAGTACTTC	TRBJ2-7	few	TRBV19	-
CASSLGTGSYEQYF	TGTGCCAGTAGCCTAGGGACAGGCTCCTACGAGCAGTACTTC	TRBJ2-7	-	TRBV19	TRBD1
CASSQQAGLAGNEQFF	TGTGCCAGCAGCCAACAGGCGGGACTAGCGGGAAATGAGCAGTTCTTC	TRBJ2-1	once	TRBV3-1/TRBV3-2	TRBD2
CASSQAVSGGEWSGNTIYF	TGCGCCAGCAGCCAAGCGGTTTCTGGAGGGGAATGGAGTGGAAACACCATATATTTT	TRBJ1-3	once	TRBV4-3	-
CASSPRDRDNQPQHF	TGTGCCAGCAGCCCCCGGGACAGGGACAATCAGCCCCAGCATTTT	TRBJ1-5	once	TRBV2	TRBD1
CASSEWGVAEAFF	TGTGCCAGCAGTGAATGGGGAGTAGCTGAAGCTTTCTTT	TRBJ1-1	-	TRBV6-1	-